A single sample gave rise to the 7 T cell receptor beta chains below, sequenced in a study of siplizumab effects on memory and regulatory T cells. No antigen has been identified for these receptors. Cells from the mixed lymphocyte reaction underwent coculture for over 5 days at 37 degrees C. TCRdb keeps only in-frame clones here, not all; method: immunoSEQ multiplex PCR. The sample has 10,000 or so clones, about 47% seen once. What was sequenced was CFSE-low (dividing) CD8+ T cells sorted from an allogeneic mixed lymphocyte reaction. These receptors were obtained from a human donor in good health; the cells came from an allogeneic mixed lymphocyte reaction.

Only a few counts were recorded for this clone. This chain links TRBV5-1 with TRBJ1-1; D gene ambiguous. Germline V gene data show CDR1 as SGHRS and CDR2 as YFSETQ. Trimming pared 0 bases from V and 0 bases from J, leaving 15 bases between. This CDR3 has 17 amino acids. This CDR3 reads CASSLGYGGIMNTEAFF. CDR3 bases: TGCGCCAGCAGCTTGGGCTACGGCGGCATTATGAACACTGAAGCTTTCTTT.

This clone is termed medium-sized. The rearrangement links TRBV7-8 to TRBJ1-2, with D hard to call. Germline assignment: CDR1 SGHVS and CDR2 FQNEAQ. There are 13 residues in the CDR3. With 1 base removed from V and 4 bases from J, the gap between germline ends came to 7 bases. The CDR3 is CASSLEGFYGYTF. CDR3 DNA: TGTGCCAGCAGCTTAGAGGGCTTCTATGGCTACACCTTC.

This clone is classed as medium-sized. The rearrangement joins TRBV27 to TRBJ2-7; TRBD2 matches 7 bases. CDR1 MNHEY and CDR2 SMNVEV come from the germline V gene (reference sequence). CDR3 length: 14 amino acids. With 6 bases clipped from V and 6 bases from J, the junction kept 11 bases outside the gene matches. CDR3 nucleotides: TGTGCCAGCAGCCGTACCACATGGGGGGGCGAGCAGTACTTC. This gives the protein CASSRTTWGGEQYF.

This clone is medium-sized. The V gene is TRBV4-3, the J gene TRBJ1-1; D gene unclear. The length of the CDR3 is 14 residues. Germline CDR1 and CDR2: LGHNA and YSLEER. The V end was cut by 0 bases, the J end by 3 bases, with 8 bases between. CDR3 region: CASSQDSVYTEAFF. The CDR3 DNA reads as TGCGCCAGCAGCCAAGATTCAGTATACACTGAAGCTTTCTTT.

V usage is TRBV7-3 and J usage is TRBJ2-1, with 7 bases that match TRBD2. V shed 5 bases and J 4 bases; nucleotides not matched to a gene: 8. The CDR3 sequence is 15 residues long. Germline V gene data show CDR1 as SGHTA and CDR2 as FQGTGA. The CDR3 DNA follows: TGTGCCAGCAGCCCCCAGGGAGGGATATACAATGAGCAGTTCTTC. Translated, it gives CASSPQGGIYNEQFF. The whole variable domain, filled in from reference TRBV7-3 and TRBJ2-1, reads GAGVSQTPSNKVTEKGKYVELRCDPISGHTALYWYRQSLGQGPEFLIYFQGTGAADDSGLPNDRFFAVRPEGSVSTLKIQRTERGDSAVYLCASSPQGGIYNEQFFGPGTRLTVL.

Relative to its sample, this clone is medium-sized. The CDR3 DNA follows: TGTGCCAGCAAACCCCCGACAGGGCTCTCTGGAAACACCATATATTTT. It translates to CASKPPTGLSGNTIYF. The chain carries TRBV2 and TRBJ1-3; TRBD1 matches 7 bases. This CDR3 contains 16 residues. Germline V gene sequence: CDR1 SNHLY, CDR2 FYNNEI. The junction had 9 bases not matched to a gene; V was cut back by 7 bases and J by 0 bases.

CDR3: CASSHRDNQPQHF. The CDR3 DNA sequence: TGTGCCAGCAGTCACAGGGACAATCAGCCCCAGCATTTT. V is TRBV28 and J is TRBJ1-5, with D maybe TRBD1 (6 bases). The CDR3 loop spans 13 amino acids. With 5 bases removed from V and 3 bases from J, the gap between germline ends came to 8 bases. Germline V gene lookup returns CDR1 MDHEN and CDR2 SYDVKM.